This T cell receptor (beta chain) stems from a study of T cells after posttransplantation cyclophosphamide (dated by TCRdb to the mid-2010s). Background on the whole study: The study tracked T cell repertoire reconstitution by TRB sequencing after myeloablative bone marrow transplantation using posttransplantation cyclophosphamide as GVHD prophylaxis. Samples from around 40 PTCy-treated patients and under 20 related bone marrow donors of those patients were subjected to antigen receptor sequencing. Blood from all 30 or so PTCy patients with 1-year posttransplant specimens was subjected to TRB sequencing. In 3 patients, up to about 3 additional blood samples taken between 2 and 5.2 years after transplant also underwent TRB sequencing, as did pretransplant blood from a handful of patients. Because TRA and TRB clonality were tightly correlated in 9 samples, subsequent TCR analyses were focused on TRB only. Public TRB sequences were compared against a database of over 3,500 sequences linked to responses to pathogens, tumor antigens, self-antigens and alloantigens. Overall study outcomes, separate from this receptor: Donor-recipient similarity was low at 1-2 months but increased during the first year, and donor CD8+ memory clones often dominated later blood repertoires. The TRB repertoires of T cells infiltrating skin or GI tract showed only limited overlap with the TRB repertoires of T cells in blood. Across about 40 patients, TRB clonality was highly associated with recipient CMV seropositivity and CMV reactivation, and diversity in PTCy patients was similar to diversity in CNI/methotrexate controls.

Peripheral blood samples were provided by related bone marrow donors on the day of marrow donation. Peripheral blood and bone marrow mononuclear cells were isolated by Ficoll-Hypaque density centrifugation and cryopreserved. Its CDR3 holds 15 amino acids, cysteine through phenylalanine. Here the CDR3 DNA is all that survives: 45 bases in frame from base 1. CDR1 is given as LNHNV and CDR2 as YYDKDF, both from the germline V gene (reference sequence). Germline trimming: 3 bases from V, 7 bases from J; junction bases outside gene matches: 10. A word on this clone: What antigen it recognizes has not been identified. Base qualities are not provided; no much larger clone lies one nucleotide away.

TRB sequencing was run on genomic DNA with either the immunoSEQ assay at survey resolution or the hsTCRB kit. Per the source publication's procedure: The immunoSEQ software handled the initial read processing, while the LymphoSeq R package was used for the repertoire analyses. For each TRB dataset, clonality was calculated as 1 minus normalized Shannon entropy, and the Gini coefficient was computed as well. Phenotypes of unsorted samples were inferred by mapping TRB sequences from sorted subsets of the recipient or donor onto the same recipient's unsorted samples. Sourced from immuneACCESS, this table was stored by TCRdb with only in-frame sequences that have V and J called. A share of the clones is absent; for the studies checked, an unresolved V gene accounts for under half, and the remainder has no known explanation. The V and J calls and clone size are taken from that table; D and trimming were inferred from the DNA. This sample is represented by tens of thousands of clones; about 94% of them were singletons. The top ten clonotypes cover nearly 3% of the sample.

The TCR comes from a woman under 40 in good health and a related stem cell transplant donor. Here the chain combines TRBV15 and TRBJ1-1; 8 of the junction bases match TRBD1. Sequenced sample: PBMCs. The CDR3 protein: CATSSHIGTGDEAFF. The bases are TGTGCCACCAGCAGCCACATAGGGACAGGCGATGAAGCTTTCTTT.